This T cell receptor (beta chain) was sequenced in a study of T-cell memory formation after mild COVID-19 (dated by TCRdb to the early 2020s). A note on the overall study: Most TCR sequence clusters were specific to one of the two donors. In two donors, T-cell clones that expanded and contracted after mild COVID-19 were followed by sequencing TCRalpha and TCRbeta repertoires longitudinally. Two young, previously healthy adult volunteers made up the cohort, one male and one female.

Sequencing used an Illumina NovaSeq 6000. TCRalpha and TCRbeta cDNA libraries were built by 5'RACE with constant-segment primers, adding sample barcodes and unique molecular identifiers. RNA was extracted from every sample with Trizol reagent. Libraries were amplified in two PCR steps, with a second sample barcode and Illumina TruSeq adapters added in the second step. The libraries were sequenced on an Illumina NovaSeq using 2 x 150 bp paired-end reads. The published analysis was carried out like this. Demultiplexing of reads and collapsing into UMI-guided consensus sequences were performed with migec v1.2.7. Using mixcr v2.1.11, the UMI consensuses were aligned to TRA and TRB V and J templates and assembled into clonotypes. A clonotype was counted as expanded or contracted only if both edgeR and NoisET called the change significant, with noise models trained on biological replicates. edgeR calls used a false discovery rate-adjusted p below 0.01 and a log2 fold-change threshold of 1. PCA with hierarchical clustering of max-normalized trajectories of the 1000 most abundant clonotypes was used as exploratory dynamics analysis. Separately sequenced CD4+ and CD8+ repertoires were used to assign the CD4 or CD8 phenotype of responding clones. Through fastp at Q25 and MiXCR, TCRdb rebuilt clones from the public reads, retaining in-frame beta chains. Under each unique CDR3 protein, matching rows form one entry showing the most common genes and DNA. The V and J calls follow TCRdb's processing rather than the paper's. In all, the sample holds around 410,000 distinct CDR3 sequences, and 20% to 25% of those were seen once. Less than 15% of the sample is in the top ten clones.

Trimming takes 6 bases off V and 10 bases off J; junction bases not matched to a gene: 11. CDR1 is given as DFQATT and CDR2 as SNEGSKA, both from the germline V gene (reference sequence). Spanning cysteine to phenylalanine, the CDR3 consists of 12 amino acids. Kept here is only the CDR3 DNA, which spans 36 bases and is read in frame from base 1. PBMCs were isolated by Ficoll-Paque density gradient centrifugation. Overall study outcomes, separate from this receptor: The second-wave clones that peaked on day 37 were not confirmed to be SARS-CoV-2 specific. Some responding clones were detected in pre-infection memory, which suggested that pre-existing cross-reactive memory T cells had joined the SARS-CoV-2 response. The study included only a couple of mild cases, and larger cohorts that include severe cases with pre-infection samples were judged to be necessary. Clones that contracted from day 15 to 85 showed balanced CD4/CD8 phenotypes, whereas a second wave of clones that expanded from day 15 to 37 leaned towards CD4+. Contracting CD4+ clones were found mainly in CM and EM memory subsets, while CD8+ clones were enriched in EMRA.

On this clonotype: The antigen it binds to is not known. No base quality information exists; no much larger clone differs at one position.

The sample consisted of PBMCs or a T cell subset sorted from them (not recorded which). The chain uses TRBV20-1 and TRBJ1-1; 7 middle bases align to TRBD1. The sequence derives from an adult woman who had mild COVID-19 (a few samples of this study predate the infection). The sample titles of this study are shuffled in the database, so cell type and time point are left out; the donor was told from shared clones. The nucleotide sequence is given as TGCAGTGCCGAGGGGGCAAGCCCGGGAGCTTTCTTT. This is translated as CSAEGASPGAFF.